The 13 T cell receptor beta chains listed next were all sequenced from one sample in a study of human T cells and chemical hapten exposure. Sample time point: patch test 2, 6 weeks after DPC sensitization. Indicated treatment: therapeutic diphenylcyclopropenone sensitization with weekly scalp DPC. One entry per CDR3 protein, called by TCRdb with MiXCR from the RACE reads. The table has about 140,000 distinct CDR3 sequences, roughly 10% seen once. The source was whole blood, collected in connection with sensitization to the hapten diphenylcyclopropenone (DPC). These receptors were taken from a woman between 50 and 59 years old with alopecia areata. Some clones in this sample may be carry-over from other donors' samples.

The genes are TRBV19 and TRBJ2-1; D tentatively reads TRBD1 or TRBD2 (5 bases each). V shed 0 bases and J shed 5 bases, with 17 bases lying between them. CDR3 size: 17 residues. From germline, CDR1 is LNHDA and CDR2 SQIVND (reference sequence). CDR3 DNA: TGTGCCAGTAGTATAGAGGGGCAGGGACCCCGGGACAATGAGCAGTTCTTC. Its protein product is CASSIEGQGPRDNEQFF. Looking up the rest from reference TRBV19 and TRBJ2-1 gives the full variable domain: DGGITQSPKYLFRKEGQNVTLSCEQNLNHDAMYWYRQDPGQGLRLIYYSQIVNDFQKGDIAEGYSVSREKKESFPLTVTSAQKNPTAFYLCASSIEGQGPRDNEQFFGPGTRLTVL.

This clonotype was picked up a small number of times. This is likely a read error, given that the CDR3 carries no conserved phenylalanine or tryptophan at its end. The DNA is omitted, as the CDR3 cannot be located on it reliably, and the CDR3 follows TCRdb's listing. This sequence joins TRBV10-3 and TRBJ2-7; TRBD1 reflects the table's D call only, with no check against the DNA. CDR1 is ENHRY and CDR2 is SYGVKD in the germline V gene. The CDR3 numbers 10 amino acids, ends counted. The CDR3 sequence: CAIRPRLPVP.

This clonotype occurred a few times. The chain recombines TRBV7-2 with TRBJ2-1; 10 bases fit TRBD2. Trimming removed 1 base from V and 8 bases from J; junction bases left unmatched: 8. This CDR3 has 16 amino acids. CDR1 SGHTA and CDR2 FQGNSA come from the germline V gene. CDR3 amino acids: CASSLGWLAGVHEQFF. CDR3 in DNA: TGTGCCAGCAGCTTAGGTTGGCTAGCGGGAGTGCATGAGCAGTTCTTC.

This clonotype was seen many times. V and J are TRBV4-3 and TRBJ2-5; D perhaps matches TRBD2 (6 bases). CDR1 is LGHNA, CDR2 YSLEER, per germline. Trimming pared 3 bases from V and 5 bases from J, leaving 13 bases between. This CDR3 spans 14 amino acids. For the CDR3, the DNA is TGCGCCAGCAGCCACATGGAGGGCGACGAGACCCAGTACTTC. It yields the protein CASSHMEGDETQYF.

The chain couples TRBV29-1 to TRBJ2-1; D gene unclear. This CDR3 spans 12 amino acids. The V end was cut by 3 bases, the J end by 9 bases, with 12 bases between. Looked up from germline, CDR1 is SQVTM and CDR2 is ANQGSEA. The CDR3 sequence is CSVDSTQVEQFF. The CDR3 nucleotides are TGCAGCGTTGATTCGACCCAGGTTGAGCAGTTCTTC.

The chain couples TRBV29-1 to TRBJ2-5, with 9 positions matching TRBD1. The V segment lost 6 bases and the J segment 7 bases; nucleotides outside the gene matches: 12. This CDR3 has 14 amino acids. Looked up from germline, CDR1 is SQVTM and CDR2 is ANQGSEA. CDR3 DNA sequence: TGCAGCGTCCAAGGGGACAGGGCCCTTTGGACCCAGTACTTC. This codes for CSVQGDRALWTQYF.

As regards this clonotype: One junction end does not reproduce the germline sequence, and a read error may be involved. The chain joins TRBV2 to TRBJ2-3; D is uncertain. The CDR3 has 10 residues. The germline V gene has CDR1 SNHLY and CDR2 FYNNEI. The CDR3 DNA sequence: TGTGTCAGCAAGAAAGATACGCAGTATTTT. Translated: CVSKKDTQYF.

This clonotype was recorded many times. The DNA for the CDR3 is TGCAGTGCTAGAGATCAGCGGGGGGGTCAGCCCCAGCATTTT. This encodes CSARDQRGGQPQHF. The rearrangement links TRBV20-1 to TRBJ1-5, with a possible D match to TRBD1 (5 bases). CDR1 is DFQATT and CDR2 is SNEGSKA in the germline V gene (reference sequence). The ends were cut back, 0 bases at V and 6 bases at J, with 12 bases in the middle. The CDR3 is 14 residues long.

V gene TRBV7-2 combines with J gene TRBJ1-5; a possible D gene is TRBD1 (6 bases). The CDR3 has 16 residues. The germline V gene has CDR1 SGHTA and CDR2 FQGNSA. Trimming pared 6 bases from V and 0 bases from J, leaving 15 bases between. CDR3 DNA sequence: TGTGCCAGCAGTTTTCACGGGGGCGATAGCAATCAGCCCCAGCATTTT. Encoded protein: CASSFHGGDSNQPQHF.

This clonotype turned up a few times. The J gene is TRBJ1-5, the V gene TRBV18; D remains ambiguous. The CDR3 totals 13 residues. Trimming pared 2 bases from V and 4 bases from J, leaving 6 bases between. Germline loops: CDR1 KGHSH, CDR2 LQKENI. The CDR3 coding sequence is TGTGCCAGCTCACCAGAGGGAAATCAGCCCCAGCATTTT. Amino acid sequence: CASSPEGNQPQHF.

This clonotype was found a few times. The DNA of the CDR3 is TGTGCCAGCAGCTTAATGGGACTAGCGCGTTCCTACAATGAGCAGTTCTTC. It specifies CASSLMGLARSYNEQFF. This rearrangement joins TRBV7-2 to TRBJ2-1; 10 bases align to TRBD2. Trimming cost V 2 bases and J 1 base; bases outside gene matches: 5. Germline loops: CDR1 SGHTA, CDR2 FQGNSA. This CDR3 has 17 residues.

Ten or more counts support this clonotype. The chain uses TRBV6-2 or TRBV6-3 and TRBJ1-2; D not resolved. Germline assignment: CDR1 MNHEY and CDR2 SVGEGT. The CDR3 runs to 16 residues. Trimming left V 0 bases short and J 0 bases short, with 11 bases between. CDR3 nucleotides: TGTGCCAGCAGTTACTCGATGGACGGAGCTAACTATGGCTACACCTTC. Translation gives CASSYSMDGANYGYTF.

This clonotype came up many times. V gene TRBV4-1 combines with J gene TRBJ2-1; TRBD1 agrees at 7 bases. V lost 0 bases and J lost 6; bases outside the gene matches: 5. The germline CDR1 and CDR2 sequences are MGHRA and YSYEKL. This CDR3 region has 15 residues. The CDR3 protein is CASSQEQGQVNEQFF. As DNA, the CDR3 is TGCGCCAGCAGCCAAGAACAGGGGCAGGTCAATGAGCAGTTCTTC.